These 20 T cell receptor beta chains came from one sample sequenced in a study of cytomegalovirus exposure and HLA in healthy donors. PCR amplification relied on 60 Vbeta primers (plus 13 Jbeta primers). Clones were sequenced by immunoSEQ multiplex PCR, and TCRdb holds only the in-frame ones, with some missing. The repertoire has approximately 150,000 clones, more than 60% of them found once; the top ten carry less than 5.5%. Source material: PBMCs. These receptor sequences come from a male donor in good health and CMV-seronegative.

The genes are TRBV7-3 and TRBJ2-1, with no clear D. The CDR3 consists of 15 residues. Germline V gives CDR1 SGHTA, CDR2 FQGTGA. V was cut by 5 bases and J by 7 bases, with 18 bases left in between. This chain's CDR3 is CASSLYSGRFNEQFF. The CDR3 DNA follows: TGTGCCAGCAGCCTCTACTCTGGTCGGTTTAATGAGCAGTTCTTC.

This chain joins TRBV11-2 and TRBJ2-3; a possible D gene is TRBD1 (5 bases). There are 14 residues in the CDR3. Trimming took off 5 bases at V and 3 bases at J, with 12 bases between the two ends. In germline, CDR1 is SGHAT, CDR2 FQNNGV. The CDR3 DNA is TGTGCCAGCAGCAACCCGACAGAAACAGATACGCAGTATTTT. Translation: CASSNPTETDTQYF.

V gene TRBV5-4 combines with J gene TRBJ2-5; 10 positions agree with TRBD1. V lost 4 bases and J lost 5; bases outside the gene matches: 5. The CDR3 loop spans 14 amino acids. CDR1 and CDR2 (germline): SGHNT, YYREEE (reference sequence). The DNA for the CDR3 is TGTGCCAGCAGCCGACAGGGGGCGGGGGAGACCCAGTACTTC. Its translation: CASSRQGAGETQYF.

The V gene is TRBV5-1, the J gene TRBJ1-1; D is unresolved. Germline assignment: CDR1 SGHRS and CDR2 YFSETQ. Trimming removed 7 bases at V and 5 bases at J, with 9 bases between. CDR3 length: 11 amino acids. DNA of the CDR3: TGCGCCAGCGGGAGTGGAACTGAAGCTTTCTTT. It codes for CASGSGTEAFF.

This clone has more than one count but fewer than ten. V is TRBV7-9 and J is TRBJ2-1; 7 nucleotides agree with TRBD1. V lost 5 bases to trimming and J lost 2 bases; unmatched junction nucleotides: 15. This CDR3 is built from 18 residues. The germline CDR1 and CDR2 sequences are SEHNR and FQNEAQ (reference sequence). CDR3: CASSSLQGIGNTYNEQFF. The DNA of the CDR3 is TGTGCCAGCAGCAGTCTACAGGGGATCGGAAACACCTACAATGAGCAGTTCTTC. The entire variable domain, with the rest obtained from reference TRBV7-9 and TRBJ2-1, is as follows: DTGVSQNPRHKITKRGQNVTFRCDPISEHNRLYWYRQTLGQGPEFLTYFQNEAQLEKSRLLSDRFSAERPKGSFSTLEIQRTEQGDSAMYLCASSSLQGIGNTYNEQFFGPGTRLTVL.

The J gene is TRBJ1-2, the V gene TRBV10-3, with D perhaps TRBD1 (5 bases). Per the germline V gene, CDR1 is ENHRY and CDR2 is SYGVKD. Trimming pared 0 bases from V and 1 base from J, leaving 9 bases between. This CDR3 spans 15 amino acids. DNA for the CDR3: TGTGCCATCAGTGAGTCGACCAGGGATAACTATGGCTACACCTTC. Encoded protein: CAISESTRDNYGYTF.

The J gene is TRBJ1-1, the V gene TRBV7-2; 8 bases line up with TRBD1. The V and J ends lost 5 bases and 5 bases, in that order; junction bases with no gene match: 7. Germline loops: CDR1 SGHTA, CDR2 FQGNSA. The CDR3 is made up of 14 amino acids. The CDR3 region has the DNA TGTGCCAGCAGCCCCCAGGGGGCGCGGACTGAAGCTTTCTTT. Translation: CASSPQGARTEAFF. Together with reference TRBV7-2 and TRBJ1-1, the CDR3 gives the full variable domain: GAGVSQSPSNKVTEKGKDVELRCDPISGHTALYWYRQSLGQGLEFLIYFQGNSAPDKSGLPSDRFSAERTGGSVSTLTIQRTQQEDSAVYLCASSPQGARTEAFFGQGTRLTVV.

The chain uses TRBV4-3 and TRBJ2-5; 12 bases map to TRBD2. The CDR3 runs to 16 residues. The germline CDR1 and CDR2 sequences are LGHNA and YSLEER. V was pared by 0 bases and J by 5 bases, with 4 bases of the junction left unmatched. As DNA, the CDR3 is TGCGCCAGCAGCCAAGAAGCTAGCGGGGGGGCGGAGACCCAGTACTTC. It encodes CASSQEASGGAETQYF.

DNA of the CDR3: TGTGCCAGCAACCGGGGAGCGGGAGAGGCCTCCGGGGAGCTGTTTTTT. Translation gives CASNRGAGEASGELFF. The chain links TRBV5-8 to TRBJ2-2; 8 nucleotides agree with TRBD2. The germline gives CDR1 SGHTS, CDR2 YDEGEE. This CDR3 has 16 residues. V lost 6 bases, J lost 6 bases, and 13 bases stayed unmatched.

V gene TRBV18 combines with J gene TRBJ1-1; the match to TRBD1 covers 7 bases. J gave up 0 bases and V 4 bases, and 11 bases lay outside the gene matches. Germline-derived CDR1 and CDR2 are KGHSH and LQKENI. The CDR3 spans 17 residues. CDR3: CASSLRSTGLMNTEAFF. CDR3 nucleotide sequence: TGTGCCAGCTCACTTCGGTCGACAGGGCTGATGAACACTGAAGCTTTCTTT.

This clone was recorded a few times. CDR3 region: CASSHTGNSYNEQFF. Written as DNA, the CDR3 is TGTGCCAGCAGCCATACGGGGAACTCCTACAATGAGCAGTTCTTC. The chain recombines TRBV27 with TRBJ2-1; weak D call: TRBD2 (5 bases). The CDR3 covers 15 residues. Trimming took off 6 bases at V and 0 bases at J, with 12 bases between the two ends. Germline values: CDR1 MNHEY, CDR2 SMNVEV (reference sequence).

This chain connects TRBV5-1 to TRBJ1-1, with a tentative D call TRBD1 (5 bases). CDR3 length equals 16 residues. With 4 bases removed from V and 6 bases from J, the gap between germline ends came to 22 bases. CDR1 SGHRS and CDR2 YFSETQ come from the germline V gene. CDR3 DNA: TGCGCCAGCAGCCCGGGGACTTCGACTTGGCTAGCTGAAGCTTTCTTT. Protein sequence: CASSPGTSTWLAEAFF.

This clone showed up just once. J is TRBJ2-2 and V is TRBV11-3; possible D gene TRBD2, 6 bases. Germline V gene data show CDR1 as SGHNT and CDR2 as YENEEA. V was cut by 1 base and J by 1 base, with 10 bases left in between. The CDR3 has 16 residues. CDR3 residues: CASSLVGGLNTGELFF. CDR3 nucleotide sequence: TGTGCCAGCAGCTTAGTCGGGGGTCTGAACACCGGGGAGCTGTTTTTT. The whole variable domain, filled in from reference TRBV11-3 and TRBJ2-2, reads EAGVVQSPRYKIIEKKQPVAFWCNPISGHNTLYWYLQNLGQGPELLIRYENEEAVDDSQLPKDRFSAERLKGVDSTLKIQPAELGDSAVYLCASSLVGGLNTGELFFGEGSRLTVL.

The rearrangement uses TRBV19 and TRBJ2-1, with D perhaps TRBD2 (6 bases). Germline V CDR1 and CDR2: LNHDA, SQIVND (reference sequence). V was clipped by 0 bases and J by 3 bases, with 15 bases between them. This CDR3 comprises 17 residues. This chain's CDR3 is CASSIDHRRVGYNEQFF. Written as DNA, the CDR3 is TGTGCCAGTAGTATAGATCATAGGAGGGTCGGCTACAATGAGCAGTTCTTC.

The chain has TRBV4-3 and TRBJ2-5, with 9 bases fitting TRBD1. This CDR3 spans 16 amino acids. CDR1 and CDR2 from the germline V gene are LGHNA and YSLEER. V was pared by 4 bases and J by 4 bases, with 10 bases of the junction left unmatched. The CDR3 region has the DNA TGCGCCAGCAGCCCTATCTGGGACAGGGTCGGAGAGACCCAGTACTTC. Its protein is CASSPIWDRVGETQYF.

This chain connects TRBV28 to TRBJ2-2; 9 nucleotides align to TRBD1. Germline CDR1 MDHEN, CDR2 SYDVKM. This CDR3 comprises 15 residues. J gave up 1 base and V 6 bases, and 3 bases lay outside the gene matches. CDR3 coding DNA: TGTGCCAGCAGCACAGGGGGCGTGAACACCGGGGAGCTGTTTTTT. It encodes CASSTGGVNTGELFF.

The V call is TRBV7-9, the J call TRBJ2-5; a weak D match, TRBD2 (6 bases). Between the trimmed V and J ends, which lost 0 bases and 2 bases, there was a span of 10 bases. This CDR3 is built from 15 residues. Germline V gene data show CDR1 as SEHNR and CDR2 as FQNEAQ (reference sequence). CDR3 amino acids: CASSLAGAGQETQYF. The CDR3 DNA is TGTGCCAGCAGCTTAGCGGGCGCGGGACAAGAGACCCAGTACTTC. Drawing the rest from reference TRBV7-9 and TRBJ2-5, the complete variable domain is DTGVSQNPRHKITKRGQNVTFRCDPISEHNRLYWYRQTLGQGPEFLTYFQNEAQLEKSRLLSDRFSAERPKGSFSTLEIQRTEQGDSAMYLCASSLAGAGQETQYFGPGTRLLVL.

The chain carries TRBV6-5 and TRBJ1-3; 8 bases align to TRBD1. Germline trimming cut 4 bases from V and 2 bases from J; bases unmatched to any gene: 4. This CDR3 contains 15 residues. Germline V gene sequence: CDR1 MNHEY, CDR2 SVGAGI. CDR3 sequence reads: CASSSSGGAGNTIYF. In DNA, the CDR3 is TGTGCCAGCAGTTCCTCAGGGGGCGCTGGAAACACCATATATTTT.

This clone was seen more than once but under ten times. J is TRBJ2-2 and V is TRBV28, with 12 bases aligning to TRBD2. J gave up 6 bases and V 0 bases, and 5 bases lay outside the gene matches. This CDR3 spans 17 amino acids. Germline V gene sequence: CDR1 MDHEN, CDR2 SYDVKM. This chain's CDR3 is CASSLWSLAGGPGELFF. CDR3 in DNA: TGTGCCAGCAGTTTATGGTCGCTAGCGGGAGGGCCCGGGGAGCTGTTTTTT.

The chain has TRBV19 and TRBJ2-7; a possible D gene is TRBD1 (6 bases). Germline V CDR1 and CDR2: LNHDA, SQIVND (reference sequence). This CDR3 is built from 14 residues. Trimming shortened V by 4 bases and J by 3 bases, and 13 bases separated the two germline ends. The CDR3 region is CASSNNRVGYEQYF. CDR3 in DNA: TGTGCCAGTAGTAACAACAGGGTCGGCTACGAGCAGTACTTC.